Described below is a single T cell receptor (beta chain) sequence and its context. The antigen is not known. This specimen belongs to a study of CD8 T cells in ankylosing spondylitis. Overall study results and limits: Disease-linked clones were found to be CD8+ and relatively rare in peripheral blood. Previous work reported some of these motif variants in the synovial fluid and blood of reactive arthritis. The study looked at matched synovial fluid samples from ankylosing spondylitis patients. Disease-linked clones were reported to be significantly enriched there. Seven or eight highly homologous variants made up a TCR beta motif, and this motif appeared characteristic of ankylosing spondylitis blood.

The CDR3 has 14 residues. V lost 1 base to trimming and J lost 7 bases; unmatched junction nucleotides: 6. CDR1 and CDR2 (germline): SGHAT, FQNNGV. Quantitative 5'-RACE with molecular barcodes generated TCR beta libraries. Using its own MiXCR run on the 5' RACE reads, TCRdb lists one record per CDR3 protein. Here the sample spans about 540,000 distinct CDR3 sequences, about an eighth being singletons. Sequencing was performed on blood, either unsorted or a sorted T cell fraction (not recorded which). V and J are TRBV11-2 and TRBJ1-2; 7 nucleotides agree with TRBD1. This receptor was identified in a male donor with ankylosing spondylitis. This chain's CDR3 is CASSLGPTGTGYTF. For the CDR3, the DNA is TGTGCCAGCAGCTTAGGTCCGACAGGGACTGGCTACACCTTC.